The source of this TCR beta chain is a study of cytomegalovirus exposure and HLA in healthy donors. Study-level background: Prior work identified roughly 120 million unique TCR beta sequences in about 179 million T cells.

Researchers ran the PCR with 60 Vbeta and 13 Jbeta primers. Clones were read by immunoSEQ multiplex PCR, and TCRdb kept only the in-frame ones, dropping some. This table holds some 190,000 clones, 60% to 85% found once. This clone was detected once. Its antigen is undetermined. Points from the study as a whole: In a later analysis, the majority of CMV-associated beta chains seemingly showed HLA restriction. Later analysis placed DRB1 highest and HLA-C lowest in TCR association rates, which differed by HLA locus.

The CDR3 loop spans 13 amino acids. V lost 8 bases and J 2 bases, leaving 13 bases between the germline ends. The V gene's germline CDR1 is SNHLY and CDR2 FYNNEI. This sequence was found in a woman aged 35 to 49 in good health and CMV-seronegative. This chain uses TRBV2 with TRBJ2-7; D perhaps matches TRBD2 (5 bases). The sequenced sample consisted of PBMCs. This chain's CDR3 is CASADSAPYEQYF. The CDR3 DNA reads TGTGCCAGCGCGGACTCCGCACCCTACGAGCAGTACTTC.